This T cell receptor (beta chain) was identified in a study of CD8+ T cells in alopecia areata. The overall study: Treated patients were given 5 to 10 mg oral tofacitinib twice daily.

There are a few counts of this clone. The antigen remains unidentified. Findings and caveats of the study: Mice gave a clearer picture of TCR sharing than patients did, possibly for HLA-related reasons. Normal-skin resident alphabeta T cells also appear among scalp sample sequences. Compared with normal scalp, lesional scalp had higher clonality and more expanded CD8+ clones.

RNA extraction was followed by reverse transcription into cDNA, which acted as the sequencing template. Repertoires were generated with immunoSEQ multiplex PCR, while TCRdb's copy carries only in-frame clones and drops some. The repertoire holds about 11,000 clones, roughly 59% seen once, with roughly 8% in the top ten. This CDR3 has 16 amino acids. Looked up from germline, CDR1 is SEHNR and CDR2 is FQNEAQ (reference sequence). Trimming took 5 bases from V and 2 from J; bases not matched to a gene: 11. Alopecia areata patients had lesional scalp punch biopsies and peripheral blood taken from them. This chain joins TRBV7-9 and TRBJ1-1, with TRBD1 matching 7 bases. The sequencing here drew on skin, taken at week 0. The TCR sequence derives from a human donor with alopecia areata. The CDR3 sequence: CASSIPRGILNTEAFF. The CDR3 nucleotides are TGTGCCAGCAGCATCCCCAGGGGGATTCTCAACACTGAAGCTTTCTTT.